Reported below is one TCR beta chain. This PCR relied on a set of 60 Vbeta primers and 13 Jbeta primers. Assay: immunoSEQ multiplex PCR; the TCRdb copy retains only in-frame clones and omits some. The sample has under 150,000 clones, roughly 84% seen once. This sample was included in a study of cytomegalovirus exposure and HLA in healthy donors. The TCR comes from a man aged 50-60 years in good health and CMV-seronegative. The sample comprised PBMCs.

The DNA for the CDR3 is TGTGCCAGTAGGCCCTGGACTAGCCTCAGCTCCTACAATGAGCAGTTCTTC. This codes for CASRPWTSLSSYNEQFF. The chain recombines TRBV19 with TRBJ2-1, with 8 positions matching TRBD2. Trimming removed 6 bases from V and 0 bases from J; junction bases left unmatched: 10. Germline CDR1 reads LNHDA; CDR2 reads SQIVND (reference sequence). This CDR3 contains 17 residues.